The present T cell receptor (beta chain) was sequenced within a study of CD8+CD57+ T cells in acquired aplastic anemia. Findings and caveats of the study: Patients shared approximately 30 CD8+ CDR3 sequences with controls.

Genomic DNA acted as the template from which TCR beta VDJ combination and CDR3 sequence profiling were carried out. TCRdb used MiXCR to reprocess the reads, holding one entry per CDR3 protein. This table holds some 170,000 distinct CDR3 sequences, roughly 43% found once. The authors sequenced patients whose flow cytometry had shown CD8+CD57+ cell expansion. Acquired aplastic anemia of severe grade affected all patients. Germline lookup yields CDR1 DFQATT and CDR2 SNEGSKA (reference sequence). The CDR3 loop spans 13 amino acids. In regard to this clonotype: As yet, its antigen is unknown. At one end the junction does not follow the germline gene, possibly because of a read error.

Sequenced sample: sorted CD4+, CD8+, or CD8+CD57+ T cells (not recorded which) from PBMCs. The receptor was derived from a human donor with aplastic anemia. The rearrangement links TRBV20-1 to TRBJ1-6; D not certain. The CDR3 region is CSASSLGRSPLHF. In DNA form, the CDR3 reads TGCAGCGCTAGTAGCCTGGGCAGGTCACCCCTCCACTTT.